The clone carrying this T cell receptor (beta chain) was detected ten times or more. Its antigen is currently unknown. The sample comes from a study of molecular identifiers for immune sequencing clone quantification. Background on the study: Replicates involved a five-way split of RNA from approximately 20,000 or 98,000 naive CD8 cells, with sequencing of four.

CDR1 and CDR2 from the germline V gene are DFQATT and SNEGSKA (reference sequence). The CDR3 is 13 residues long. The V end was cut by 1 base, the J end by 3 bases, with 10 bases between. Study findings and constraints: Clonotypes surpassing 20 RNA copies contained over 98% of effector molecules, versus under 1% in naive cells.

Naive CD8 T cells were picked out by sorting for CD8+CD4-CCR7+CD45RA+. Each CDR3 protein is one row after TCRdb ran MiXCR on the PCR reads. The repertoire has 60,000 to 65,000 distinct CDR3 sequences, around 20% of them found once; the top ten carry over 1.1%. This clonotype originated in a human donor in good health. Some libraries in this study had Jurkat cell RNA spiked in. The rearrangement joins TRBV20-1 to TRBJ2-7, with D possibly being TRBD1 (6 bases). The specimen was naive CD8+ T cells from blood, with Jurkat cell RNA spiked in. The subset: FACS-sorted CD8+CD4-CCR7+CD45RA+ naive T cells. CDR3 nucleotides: TGCAGTGCTAGAGTTCAGGGGATCTACGAGCAGTACTTC. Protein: CSARVQGIYEQYF.